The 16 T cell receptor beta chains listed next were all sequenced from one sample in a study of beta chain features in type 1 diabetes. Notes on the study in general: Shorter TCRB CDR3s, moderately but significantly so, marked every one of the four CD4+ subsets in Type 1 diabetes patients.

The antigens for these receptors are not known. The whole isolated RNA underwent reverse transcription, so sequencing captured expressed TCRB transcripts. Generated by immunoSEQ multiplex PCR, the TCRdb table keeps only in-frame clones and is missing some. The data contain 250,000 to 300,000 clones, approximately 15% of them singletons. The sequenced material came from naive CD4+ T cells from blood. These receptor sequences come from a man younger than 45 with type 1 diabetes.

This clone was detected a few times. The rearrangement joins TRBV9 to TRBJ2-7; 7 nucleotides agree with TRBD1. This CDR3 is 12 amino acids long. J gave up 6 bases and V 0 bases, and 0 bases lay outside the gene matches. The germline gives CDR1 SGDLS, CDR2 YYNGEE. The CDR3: CASSVDRGEQYF. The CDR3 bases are TGTGCCAGCAGCGTAGACAGGGGCGAGCAGTACTTC.

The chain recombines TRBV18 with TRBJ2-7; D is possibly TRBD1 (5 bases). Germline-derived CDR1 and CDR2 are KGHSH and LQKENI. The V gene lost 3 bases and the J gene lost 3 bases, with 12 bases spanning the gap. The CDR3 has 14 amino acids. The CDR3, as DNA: TGTGCCAGCTCACCGACCCTAAGGGGCTACGAGCAGTACTTC. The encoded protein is CASSPTLRGYEQYF.

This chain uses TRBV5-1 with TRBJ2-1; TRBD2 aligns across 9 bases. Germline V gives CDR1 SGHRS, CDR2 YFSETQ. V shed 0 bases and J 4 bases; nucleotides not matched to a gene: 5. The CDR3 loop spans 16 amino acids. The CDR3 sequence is CASSLVVAGAYNEQFF. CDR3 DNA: TGCGCCAGCAGCTTGGTTGTAGCGGGAGCATACAATGAGCAGTTCTTC.

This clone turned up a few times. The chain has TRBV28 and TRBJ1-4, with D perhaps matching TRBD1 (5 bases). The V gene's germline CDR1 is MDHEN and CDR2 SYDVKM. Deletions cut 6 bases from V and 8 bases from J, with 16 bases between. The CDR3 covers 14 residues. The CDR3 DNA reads TGTGCCAGCAGCTACAGGACGGGCATCGAAAAACTGTTTTTT. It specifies CASSYRTGIEKLFF.

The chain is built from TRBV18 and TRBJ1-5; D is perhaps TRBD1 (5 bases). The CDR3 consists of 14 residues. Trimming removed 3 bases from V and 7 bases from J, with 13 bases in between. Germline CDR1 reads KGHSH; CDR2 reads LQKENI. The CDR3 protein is CASSPSTGAQPQHF. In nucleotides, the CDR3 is TGTGCCAGCTCACCCTCAACAGGCGCCCAGCCCCAGCATTTT.

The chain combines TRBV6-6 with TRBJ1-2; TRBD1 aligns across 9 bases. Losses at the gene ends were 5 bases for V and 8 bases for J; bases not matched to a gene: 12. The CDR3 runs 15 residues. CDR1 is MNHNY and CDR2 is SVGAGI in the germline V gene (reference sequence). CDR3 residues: CASSTDGQGRTGYTF. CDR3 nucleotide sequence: TGTGCCAGCAGTACCGATGGACAGGGGAGAACCGGCTACACCTTC.

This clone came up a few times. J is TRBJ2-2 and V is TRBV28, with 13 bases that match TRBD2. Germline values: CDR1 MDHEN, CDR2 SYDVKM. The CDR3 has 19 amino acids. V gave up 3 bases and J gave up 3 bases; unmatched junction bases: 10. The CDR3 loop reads CASSFGMWTSGRYTGELFF. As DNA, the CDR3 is TGTGCCAGCAGTTTTGGAATGTGGACTAGCGGGAGATACACCGGGGAGCTGTTTTTT.

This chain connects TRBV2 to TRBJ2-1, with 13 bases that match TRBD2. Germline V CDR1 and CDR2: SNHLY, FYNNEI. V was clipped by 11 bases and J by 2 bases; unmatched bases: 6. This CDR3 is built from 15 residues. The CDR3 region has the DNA TGTGCCCACCGAGGACTAGCGGGAGCCTACAATGAGCAGTTCTTC. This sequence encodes CAHRGLAGAYNEQFF.

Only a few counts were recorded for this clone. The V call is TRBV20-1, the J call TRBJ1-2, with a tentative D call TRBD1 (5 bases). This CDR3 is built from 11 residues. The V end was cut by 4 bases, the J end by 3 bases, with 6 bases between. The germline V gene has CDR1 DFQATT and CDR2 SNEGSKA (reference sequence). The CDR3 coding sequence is TGCAGTGCTATGACAGACTATGGCTACACCTTC. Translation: CSAMTDYGYTF.

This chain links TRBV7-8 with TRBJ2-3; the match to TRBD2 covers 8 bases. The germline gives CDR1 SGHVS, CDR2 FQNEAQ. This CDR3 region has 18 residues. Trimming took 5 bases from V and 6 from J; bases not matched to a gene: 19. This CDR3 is CASSRARLISGTVDTQYF. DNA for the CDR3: TGTGCCAGCAGCCGAGCCCGATTGATTAGCGGGACTGTGGATACGCAGTATTTT.

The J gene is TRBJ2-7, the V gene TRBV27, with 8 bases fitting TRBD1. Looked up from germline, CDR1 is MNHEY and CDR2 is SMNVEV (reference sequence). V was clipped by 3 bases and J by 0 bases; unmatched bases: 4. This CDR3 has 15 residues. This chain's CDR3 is CASSFAGGRSYEQYF. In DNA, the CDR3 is TGTGCCAGCAGTTTTGCAGGGGGCCGCTCCTACGAGCAGTACTTC.

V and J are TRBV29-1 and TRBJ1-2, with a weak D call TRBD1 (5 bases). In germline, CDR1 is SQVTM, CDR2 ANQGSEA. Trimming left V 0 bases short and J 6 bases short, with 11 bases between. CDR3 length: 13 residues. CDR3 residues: CSVEDLQGDGYTF. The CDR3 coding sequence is TGCAGCGTTGAAGATCTGCAGGGTGATGGCTACACCTTC.

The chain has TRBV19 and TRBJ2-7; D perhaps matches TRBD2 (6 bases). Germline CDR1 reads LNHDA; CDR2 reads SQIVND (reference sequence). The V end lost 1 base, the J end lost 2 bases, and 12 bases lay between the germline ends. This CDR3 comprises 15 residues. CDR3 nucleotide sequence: TGTGCCAGTAGTATAGGCGGGGACCGTACCTACGAGCAGTACTTC. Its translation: CASSIGGDRTYEQYF. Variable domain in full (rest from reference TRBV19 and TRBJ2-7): DGGITQSPKYLFRKEGQNVTLSCEQNLNHDAMYWYRQDPGQGLRLIYYSQIVNDFQKGDIAEGYSVSREKKESFPLTVTSAQKNPTAFYLCASSIGGDRTYEQYFGPGTRLTVT.

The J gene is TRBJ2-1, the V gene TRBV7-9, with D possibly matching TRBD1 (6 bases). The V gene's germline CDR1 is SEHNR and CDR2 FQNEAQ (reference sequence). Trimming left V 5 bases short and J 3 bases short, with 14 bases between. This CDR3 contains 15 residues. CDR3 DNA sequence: TGTGCCAGCAGCGGGGGCTGGTCTGGCTACAATGAGCAGTTCTTC. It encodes CASSGGWSGYNEQFF.

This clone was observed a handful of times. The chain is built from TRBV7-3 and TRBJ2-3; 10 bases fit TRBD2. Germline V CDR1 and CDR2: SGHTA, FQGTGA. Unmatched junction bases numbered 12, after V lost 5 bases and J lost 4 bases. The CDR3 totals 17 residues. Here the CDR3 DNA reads TGTGCCAGCAGCCGCGGGGTAGCGGGAGGAGTTGCAGATACGCAGTATTTT. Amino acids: CASSRGVAGGVADTQYF.

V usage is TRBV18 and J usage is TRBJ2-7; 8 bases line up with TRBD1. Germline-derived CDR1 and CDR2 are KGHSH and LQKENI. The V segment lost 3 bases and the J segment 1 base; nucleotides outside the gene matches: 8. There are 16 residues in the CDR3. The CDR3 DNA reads TGTGCCAGCTCACCGGTATTAGGACAGGGTTCCTACGAGCAGTACTTC. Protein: CASSPVLGQGSYEQYF.